This note documents a single TCR beta chain sequence. This CDR3 is 15 amino acids long. The V gene lost 3 bases and the J gene lost 5 bases, with 14 bases spanning the gap. Per germline, CDR1 SGHNT and CDR2 YYREEE (reference sequence). The immunoSEQ assay was v3.0, run at survey level. Only in-frame clones appear in the TCRdb table, and some are missing; sequencing was by immunoSEQ multiplex PCR. The sample has more than 15,000 clones, more than 70% seen once; the top ten hold about 8%. This record belongs to a study of long-term antiretroviral therapy in people with HIV. V usage is TRBV5-4 and J usage is TRBJ1-4; possible D gene TRBD1, 6 bases. The sequence was collected from a woman in her 40s with HIV. The sample consisted of unsorted PBMCs, taken at the start of antiretroviral therapy, before treatment. This CDR3 reads CASSSGDNGNEKLFF. Written as DNA, the CDR3 is TGTGCCAGCAGCTCGGGGGACAATGGAAATGAAAAACTGTTTTTT.